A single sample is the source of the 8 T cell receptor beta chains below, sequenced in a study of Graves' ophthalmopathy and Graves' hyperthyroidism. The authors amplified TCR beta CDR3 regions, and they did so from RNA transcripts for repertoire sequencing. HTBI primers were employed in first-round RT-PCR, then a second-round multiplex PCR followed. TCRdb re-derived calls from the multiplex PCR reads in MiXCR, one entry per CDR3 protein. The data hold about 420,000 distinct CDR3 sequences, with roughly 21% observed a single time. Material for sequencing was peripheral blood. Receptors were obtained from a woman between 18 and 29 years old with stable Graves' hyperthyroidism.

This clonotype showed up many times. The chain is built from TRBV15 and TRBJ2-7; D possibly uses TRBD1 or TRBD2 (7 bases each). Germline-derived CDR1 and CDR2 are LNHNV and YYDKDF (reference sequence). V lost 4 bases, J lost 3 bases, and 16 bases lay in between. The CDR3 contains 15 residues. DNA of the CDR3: TGTGCCACCAGCATTAGGGGAGGGGGCCTCTACGAGCAGTACTTC. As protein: CATSIRGGGLYEQYF.

In nucleotides, the CDR3 is TGTGCCAGCAGTCCGTGGACAGGGGGCTACGAGCAGTACTTC. It encodes CASSPWTGGYEQYF. The rearrangement uses TRBV12-3 or TRBV12-4 and TRBJ2-7; the match to TRBD1 covers 10 bases. With 5 bases clipped from V and 3 bases from J, the junction kept 4 bases outside the gene matches. The CDR3 extends over 14 amino acids.

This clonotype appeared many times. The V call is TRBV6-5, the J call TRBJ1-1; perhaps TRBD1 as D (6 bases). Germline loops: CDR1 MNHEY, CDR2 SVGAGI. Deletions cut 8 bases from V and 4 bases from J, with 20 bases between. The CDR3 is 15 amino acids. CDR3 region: CASEGGGAESTEAFF. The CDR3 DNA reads TGTGCCAGCGAGGGGGGGGGGGCGGAAAGCACTGAAGCTTTCTTT.

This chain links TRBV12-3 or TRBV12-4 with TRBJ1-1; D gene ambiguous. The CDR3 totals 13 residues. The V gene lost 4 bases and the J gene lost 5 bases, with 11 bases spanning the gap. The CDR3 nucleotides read TGTGCCAGCAGTTCTAGTGAGGGAACTGAAGCTTTCTTT. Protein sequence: CASSSSEGTEAFF.

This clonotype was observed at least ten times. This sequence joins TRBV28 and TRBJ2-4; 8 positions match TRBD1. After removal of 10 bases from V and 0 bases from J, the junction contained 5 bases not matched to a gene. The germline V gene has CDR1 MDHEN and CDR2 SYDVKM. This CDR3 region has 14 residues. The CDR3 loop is CAIGTGLAKNIQYF. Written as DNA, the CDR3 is TGTGCCATCGGGACAGGTTTAGCCAAAAACATTCAGTACTTC.

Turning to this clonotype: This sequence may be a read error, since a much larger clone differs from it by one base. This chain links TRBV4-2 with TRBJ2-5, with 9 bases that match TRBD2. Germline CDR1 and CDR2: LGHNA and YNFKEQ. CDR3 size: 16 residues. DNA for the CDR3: TGTGCCAGCAGCCAAGAGGCGACTAGCGGCCAAGAGACCAAGTACTTC. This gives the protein CASSQEATSGQETKYF.

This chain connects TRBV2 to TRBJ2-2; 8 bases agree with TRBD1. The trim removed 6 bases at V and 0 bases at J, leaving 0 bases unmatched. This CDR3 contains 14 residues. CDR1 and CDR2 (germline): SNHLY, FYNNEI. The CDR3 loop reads CASRDRANTGELFF. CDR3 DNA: TGTGCCAGCAGGGACAGGGCGAACACCGGGGAGCTGTTTTTT.

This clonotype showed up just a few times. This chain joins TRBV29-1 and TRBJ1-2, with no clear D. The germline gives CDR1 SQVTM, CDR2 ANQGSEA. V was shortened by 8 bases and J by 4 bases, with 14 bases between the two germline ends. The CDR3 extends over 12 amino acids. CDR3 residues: CSFLWGAYGYTF. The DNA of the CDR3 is TGCAGCTTCCTATGGGGAGCCTATGGCTACACCTTC. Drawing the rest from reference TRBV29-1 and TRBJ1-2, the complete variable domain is SAVISQKPSRDICQRGTSLTIQCQVDSQVTMMFWYRQQPGQSLTLIATANQGSEATYESGFVIDKFPISRPNLTFSTLTVSNMSPEDSSIYLCSFLWGAYGYTFGSGTRLTVV.